Following are 23 T cell receptor beta chains from one sample sequenced in a study of T cells in tumors after PD-1 blockade. Generated by immunoSEQ multiplex PCR, the TCRdb table keeps only in-frame clones and is missing some. The table has about 63,000 clones, around 74% seen once. Specimen: PBMCs, collected after anti-PD-1 treatment. The receptors shown here come from a human donor with basal cell carcinoma.

The rearrangement uses TRBV5-6 and TRBJ2-3; D not resolved. The V end was cut by 0 bases, the J end by 6 bases, with 14 bases between. CDR1 is SGHDT and CDR2 is YYEEEE in the germline V gene. The CDR3 is 15 amino acids. The CDR3 DNA sequence: TGTGCCAGCAGCTTGGGAGGATTCAGCTTGGATACGCAGTATTTT. It is translated as CASSLGGFSLDTQYF.

The genes are TRBV5-5 and TRBJ1-4; 9 bases are a match to TRBD1. Germline trimming cut 3 bases from V and 7 bases from J; bases unmatched to any gene: 4. In germline, CDR1 is SGHKS, CDR2 YYEKEE (reference sequence). This CDR3 spans 14 amino acids. CDR3 residues: CASSSTGGVEKLFF. CDR3 sequence (DNA): TGTGCCAGCAGCTCGACAGGGGGGGTTGAAAAACTGTTTTTT.

This chain uses TRBV2 with TRBJ2-1, with 13 bases lining up with TRBD2. With 7 bases clipped from V and 6 bases from J, the junction kept 12 bases outside the gene matches. CDR1 is SNHLY and CDR2 is FYNNEI in the germline V gene. The CDR3 has 17 residues. CDR3 DNA sequence: TGTGCCAGCATCTCGACTAGCGGGGGGCCGAGGGGCAATGAGCAGTTCTTC. Encoded protein: CASISTSGGPRGNEQFF.

J is TRBJ1-1 and V is TRBV19; TRBD1 matches at 7 bases. V dropped 5 bases and J dropped 1; count of bases not matched to a gene: 10. Germline lookup yields CDR1 LNHDA and CDR2 SQIVND (reference sequence). The CDR3 has 16 amino acids. The CDR3 here is CASSPRQGKTNTEAFF. The CDR3 coding sequence is TGTGCCAGTAGTCCGAGACAGGGAAAGACGAACACTGAAGCTTTCTTT.

The CDR3: CASSTGRGRNTIYF. Written as DNA, the CDR3 is TGTGCCAGCAGCACGGGCAGGGGCAGAAACACCATATATTTT. This chain links TRBV3-1 (or the pseudogene TRBV3-2) with TRBJ1-3, with a possible D match to TRBD1 (6 bases). The V gene's germline CDR1 is LGHDT and CDR2 YNNKEL (reference sequence). V lost 5 bases, J lost 5 bases, and 13 bases lay in between. CDR3 length: 14 residues.

This clone was detected only once. The rearrangement joins TRBV2 to TRBJ2-1; D call uncertain. CDR3 length: 11 amino acids. Germline V gives CDR1 SNHLY, CDR2 FYNNEI. V shed 6 bases and J shed 7 bases, with 7 bases lying between them. The CDR3 DNA is TGTGCCAGCAGCGTGAGGAATGAGCAGTTCTTC. This gives the protein CASSVRNEQFF.

The V and J genes are TRBV4-1 and TRBJ2-3, with TRBD2 matching 11 bases. The J segment lost 5 bases and the V segment lost 1 base, leaving 8 bases of the junction unmatched. The CDR3 runs 17 residues. The germline V gene has CDR1 MGHRA and CDR2 YSYEKL. The CDR3 DNA sequence: TGCGCCAGCAGCCAAGCCCCTAGCGGGGGGCCCGGAGATACGCAGTATTTT. As protein: CASSQAPSGGPGDTQYF.

This chain connects TRBV6-6 to TRBJ2-3; D may correspond to TRBD1 or TRBD2 (6 bases each). This CDR3 contains 14 residues. In germline, CDR1 is MNHNY, CDR2 SVGAGI (reference sequence). Trimming took 6 bases from V and 6 from J, leaving 16 bases between them. CDR3 in amino acids: CASRSFRGADTQYF. CDR3 DNA: TGTGCCAGCAGGTCCTTTAGGGGGGCGGATACGCAGTATTTT.

This clone was counted a single time. The V and J genes are TRBV30 and TRBJ1-2; TRBD1 aligns across 10 bases. The junction had 13 bases not matched to a gene; V was cut back by 0 bases and J by 6 bases. The CDR3 totals 17 residues. Germline V gene data show CDR1 as GTSNPN and CDR2 as SVGIG (reference sequence). For the CDR3, the DNA is TGTGCCTGGAGTGTACAGGGAAAAAGGACAGGGGGGAATGGCTACACCTTC. Its translation: CAWSVQGKRTGGNGYTF.

The chain joins TRBV19 to TRBJ1-4; 9 bases match TRBD1. This CDR3 contains 15 residues. The ends lost 6 bases at V and 5 bases at J; junction bases unmatched: 7. Germline V gene sequence: CDR1 LNHDA, CDR2 SQIVND (reference sequence). The CDR3 reads CASRTYGTGNEKLFF. The CDR3 region has the DNA TGTGCCAGTAGGACCTACGGGACAGGGAATGAAAAACTGTTTTTT.

The CDR3 DNA reads as TGTGCCAGCAGTGAACAACAGGTACCTAATGAAAAACTGTTTTTT. This gives the protein CASSEQQVPNEKLFF. The rearrangement joins TRBV2 to TRBJ1-4, with D perhaps TRBD1 (5 bases). Looked up from germline, CDR1 is SNHLY and CDR2 is FYNNEI. The CDR3 length is 15 residues. Between the trimmed V and J ends, which lost 2 bases and 3 bases, there was a span of 10 bases.

The chain recombines TRBV18 with TRBJ2-3; D perhaps matches TRBD2 (6 bases). Germline lookup yields CDR1 KGHSH and CDR2 LQKENI. Trimming took off 6 bases at V and 0 bases at J, with 19 bases between the two ends. This CDR3 has 17 residues. The CDR3 here is CASSPTPEGISTDTQYF. DNA of the CDR3: TGTGCCAGCTCCCCAACCCCGGAGGGAATTAGCACAGATACGCAGTATTTT. Complete variable domain (other parts from reference TRBV18 and TRBJ2-3): NAGVMQNPRHLVRRRGQEARLRCSPMKGHSHVYWYRQLPEEGLKFMVYLQKENIIDESGMPKERFSAEFPKEGPSILRIQQVVRGDSAAYFCASSPTPEGISTDTQYFGPGTRLTVL.

This clone was seen only once. The chain uses TRBV2 and TRBJ2-7; D remains ambiguous. V was shortened by 8 bases and J by 3 bases, with 8 bases between the two germline ends. Germline V gene sequence: CDR1 SNHLY, CDR2 FYNNEI. The CDR3 has 11 residues. The CDR3: CASVLFYEQYF. CDR3 sequence (DNA): TGTGCCAGCGTCCTGTTCTACGAGCAGTACTTC. The whole variable domain, filled in from reference TRBV2 and TRBJ2-7, reads EPEVTQTPSHQVTQMGQEVILRCVPISNHLYFYWYRQILGQKVEFLVSFYNNEISEKSEIFDDQFSVERPDGSNFTLKIRSTKLEDSAMYFCASVLFYEQYFGPGTRLTVT.

This clone was seen only once. V is TRBV19 and J is TRBJ2-5; no clear D. This CDR3 has 11 residues. Germline V gene sequence: CDR1 LNHDA, CDR2 SQIVND (reference sequence). The V gene lost 5 bases and the J gene lost 7 bases, with 8 bases spanning the gap. CDR3 protein: CASSGSGTQYF. For the CDR3, the DNA is TGTGCCAGTAGTGGCTCGGGGACCCAGTACTTC.

The chain is built from TRBV2 and TRBJ1-6, with D uncertain. Trimming removed 7 bases from V and 9 bases from J, with 16 bases in between. The CDR3 totals 14 residues. Germline V gene data show CDR1 as SNHLY and CDR2 as FYNNEI. The DNA of the CDR3 is TGTGCCAGCATTGACATCCGGGCCGGTTCACCCCTCCACTTT. This translates into CASIDIRAGSPLHF.

This clone is a singleton in its sample. The genes are TRBV5-4 and TRBJ2-1; D is undetermined. The CDR3 loop spans 14 amino acids. V lost 4 bases and J 8 bases, leaving 16 bases between the germline ends. Looked up from germline, CDR1 is SGHNT and CDR2 is YYREEE (reference sequence). The DNA of the CDR3 is TGTGCCAGCAGCCCTAAGGGCCAGCTCTATGAGCAGTTCTTC. Translating it yields CASSPKGQLYEQFF.

V gene TRBV6-4 combines with J gene TRBJ2-2; D remains unclear. CDR3 size: 14 residues. CDR1 is MRHNA and CDR2 is SNTAGT in the germline V gene. V was pared by 7 bases and J by 4 bases, with 13 bases between. CDR3 residues: CASKPAGSTGELFF. The CDR3 DNA reads TGTGCCAGCAAGCCTGCAGGATCCACCGGGGAGCTGTTTTTT.

In this sample, this clone turned up a few times. The V and J genes are TRBV5-4 and TRBJ1-6; 10 nucleotides match TRBD1. The germline CDR1 and CDR2 sequences are SGHNT and YYREEE (reference sequence). This CDR3 has 15 residues. The J segment lost 9 bases and the V segment lost 4 bases, leaving 7 bases of the junction unmatched. The CDR3 nucleotides are TGTGCCAGCAGCGGACCGGACAGGGGGGTTTCACCCCTCCACTTT. This translates into CASSGPDRGVSPLHF.

The chain carries TRBV18 and TRBJ2-7; 11 bases agree with TRBD1. The germline V gene has CDR1 KGHSH and CDR2 LQKENI. V shed 3 bases, J shed 5 bases, and the junction held 12 bases outside the gene matches. This CDR3 is built from 17 residues. Here the CDR3 reads CASSPLGQGAQGDEQYF. For the CDR3, the DNA is TGTGCCAGCTCACCCCTAGGACAGGGGGCTCAAGGGGACGAGCAGTACTTC. Full variable domain (missing parts from reference TRBV18 and TRBJ2-7): NAGVMQNPRHLVRRRGQEARLRCSPMKGHSHVYWYRQLPEEGLKFMVYLQKENIIDESGMPKERFSAEFPKEGPSILRIQQVVRGDSAAYFCASSPLGQGAQGDEQYFGPGTRLTVT.

This clone was detected once. The chain employs TRBV7-8 and TRBJ2-3, with 9 bases matching TRBD2. Germline loops: CDR1 SGHVS, CDR2 FQNEAQ. This CDR3 has 17 amino acids. Trimming at V came to 5 bases and at J to 2 bases, leaving 11 bases not matched to a gene. The CDR3 protein is CASSAPLAGGPTDTQYF. The CDR3 DNA reads TGTGCCAGCAGCGCGCCGCTGGCGGGGGGGCCCACAGATACGCAGTATTTT.

The chain has TRBV28 and TRBJ2-7; maybe TRBD1 (5 bases). The CDR3 is made up of 15 amino acids. Trimming shortened V by 7 bases and J by 7 bases, and 23 bases separated the two germline ends. CDR1 is MDHEN, CDR2 SYDVKM, per germline. DNA for the CDR3: TGTGCCAGCAACCCGCTAACAGGCTACGAGGAGGAGCAGTACTTC. Translated, it gives CASNPLTGYEEEQYF.

This clone turned up a few times. The chain uses TRBV18 and TRBJ2-7, with 7 bases aligning to TRBD1. The germline V gene encodes CDR1 KGHSH and CDR2 LQKENI. The trim removed 4 bases at V and 5 bases at J, leaving 11 bases unmatched. This CDR3 has 15 amino acids. CDR3 sequence: CASSLGTVFVDEQYF. The CDR3 DNA reads TGTGCCAGCTCACTTGGGACAGTCTTTGTTGACGAGCAGTACTTC.

The V call is TRBV27, the J call TRBJ2-5; 9 nucleotides line up with TRBD1. The germline gives CDR1 MNHEY, CDR2 SMNVEV (reference sequence). The CDR3 extends over 13 amino acids. Trimming removed 9 bases from V and 3 bases from J; junction bases left unmatched: 5. The CDR3 protein is CASRDRDKETQYF. CDR3 bases: TGTGCCAGTCGGGACAGGGATAAAGAGACCCAGTACTTC.